This TCR beta chain was recovered during a study of OX40 agonist ivuxolimab in advanced cancers. The CDR3 loop spans 15 amino acids. CDR1 and CDR2 (germline): SGHRS, YFSETQ. V was trimmed by 0 bases and J by 2 bases, leaving 11 bases between them. The table came from immunoSEQ multiplex PCR; TCRdb's copy has only in-frame clones and leaves some out. The repertoire consists of tens of thousands of clones, with 85% to 90% occurring once and the leading ten covering 10% to 11%. Material: CD4+ or CD8+ T cells sorted from blood, obtained in a trial of the OX40 agonist ivuxolimab. The J gene is TRBJ1-2, the V gene TRBV5-1, with D maybe TRBD1 (5 bases). This sequence was found in an adult with an advanced solid tumor such as melanoma, head and neck, liver or kidney cancer. The CDR3 region has the DNA TGCGCCAGCAGCTTGGCCCAGGGCCTAAACTATGGCTACACCTTC. Translation gives CASSLAQGLNYGYTF.